The table lists the clone carrying this TCR beta chain with a few counts. Its antigen is currently unknown. Germline lookup yields CDR1 SGHRS and CDR2 YFSETQ. This CDR3 is built from 14 residues. V lost 2 bases, J lost 2 bases, and 9 bases lay in between. The data were taken from a study of T cells in localized non-small cell lung cancer. General study findings and limits: Among the tissues sampled, uninvolved adjacent lung had the highest T cell clonality, above tumor.

Method: immunoSEQ multiplex PCR; TCRdb's copy keeps in-frame clones and lacks some. The sample carries approximately 15,000 clones, 75% to 90% recorded once. The sequencing here drew on peripheral blood, taken before any cancer treatment. This chain connects TRBV5-1 to TRBJ2-3; D unresolved. This TCR was recovered from a woman aged 35 to 70 with stage I lung adenocarcinoma. CDR3 nucleotides: TGCGCCAGCAGCTTTTCACAGACCACAGATACGCAGTATTTT. The encoded protein is CASSFSQTTDTQYF. The variable domain in full, completed from reference TRBV5-1 and TRBJ2-3, reads KAGVTQTPRYLIKTRGQQVTLSCSPISGHRSVSWYQQTPGQGLQFLFEYFSETQRNKGNFPGRFSGRQFSNSRSEMNVSTLELGDSALYLCASSFSQTTDTQYFGPGTRLTVL.